This TCR beta chain was sequenced in a study of OX40 agonist ivuxolimab in advanced cancers. Overall study results and limits: Expanded clones were, on average, more numerous among CD8+ T cells than CD4+. Near-lowest levels of clonal expansion characterized partial responders at 0.1-3.0 mg/kg. Determination of antigen specificity was not performed for the expanded peripheral T cells.

V was cut by 0 bases and J by 1 base, with 5 bases left in between. This CDR3 spans 14 amino acids. CDR1 is SGHRS and CDR2 is YFSETQ in the germline V gene. Profiling relied on immunoSEQ multiplex PCR, and the TCRdb table lists in-frame clones only, not all of them. The top ten clones hold 30% to 35% of a sample with 15,000 to 20,000 clones, about 87% of them seen once. Details on this clone: Its target is unknown.

The rearrangement joins TRBV5-1 to TRBJ2-1; D is possibly TRBD1 (5 bases). Source: CD4+ or CD8+ T cells sorted from blood, taken in a trial of the OX40 agonist ivuxolimab. This sequence originates from an adult with an advanced solid tumor such as melanoma, head and neck, liver or kidney cancer. The CDR3 spells CASSLDRSYNEQFF. In DNA form, the CDR3 reads TGCGCCAGCAGCTTGGACAGGTCCTACAATGAGCAGTTCTTC.